This T cell receptor (beta chain) emerged from a study of vaccination and CD4 T cells after COVID-19. Study summary: Convalescents were six males and four females, two of them Hispanic.

The treatment was: roughly ten-day PBMC culture with coronavirus spike peptide pools or control peptides (ViraFEST assay). T cells were expanded with peptide pools, and expanded clonotypes were identified by TCR sequencing. Comment on this clonotype: Its antigen is not known.

The germline CDR1 and CDR2 sequences are DFQATT and SNEGSKA (reference sequence). This CDR3 comprises 15 residues. The V gene end was trimmed by 3 bases and the J gene end by 2 bases; junction bases not matched to a gene: 7. The Oncomine TCR Beta short-read assay was applied to DNA of cultured CD4+ T cells. TCRdb reprocessed the PCR reads via MiXCR and lists one record per CDR3 protein. The sample yields approximately 14,000 distinct CDR3 sequences, roughly 53% seen once. The TCR comes from a human donor who had recovered from COVID-19. The rearrangement uses TRBV20-1 and TRBJ2-3, with TRBD1 matching 8 bases. Sequencing was performed on CD4+ T cells from blood, cultured in vitro, taken before SARS-CoV-2 vaccination. In DNA, the CDR3 is TGCAGTGCTAGGGGACAGGCTAGTTACACAGATACGCAGTATTTT. Residues: CSARGQASYTDTQYF.